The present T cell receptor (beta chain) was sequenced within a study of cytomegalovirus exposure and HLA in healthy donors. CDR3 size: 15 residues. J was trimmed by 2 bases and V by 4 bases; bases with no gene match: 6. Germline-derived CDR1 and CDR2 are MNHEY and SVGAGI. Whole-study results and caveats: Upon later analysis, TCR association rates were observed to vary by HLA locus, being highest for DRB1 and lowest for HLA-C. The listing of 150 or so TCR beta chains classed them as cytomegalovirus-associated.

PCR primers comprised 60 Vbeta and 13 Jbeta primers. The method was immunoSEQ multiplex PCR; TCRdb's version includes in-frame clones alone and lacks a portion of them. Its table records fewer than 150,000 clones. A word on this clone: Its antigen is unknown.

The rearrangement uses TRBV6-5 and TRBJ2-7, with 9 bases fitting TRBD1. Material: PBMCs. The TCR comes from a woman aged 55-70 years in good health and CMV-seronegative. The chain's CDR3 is CASSLGRTGAYEQYF. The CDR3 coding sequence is TGTGCCAGCAGTTTGGGCCGGACAGGGGCCTACGAGCAGTACTTC.